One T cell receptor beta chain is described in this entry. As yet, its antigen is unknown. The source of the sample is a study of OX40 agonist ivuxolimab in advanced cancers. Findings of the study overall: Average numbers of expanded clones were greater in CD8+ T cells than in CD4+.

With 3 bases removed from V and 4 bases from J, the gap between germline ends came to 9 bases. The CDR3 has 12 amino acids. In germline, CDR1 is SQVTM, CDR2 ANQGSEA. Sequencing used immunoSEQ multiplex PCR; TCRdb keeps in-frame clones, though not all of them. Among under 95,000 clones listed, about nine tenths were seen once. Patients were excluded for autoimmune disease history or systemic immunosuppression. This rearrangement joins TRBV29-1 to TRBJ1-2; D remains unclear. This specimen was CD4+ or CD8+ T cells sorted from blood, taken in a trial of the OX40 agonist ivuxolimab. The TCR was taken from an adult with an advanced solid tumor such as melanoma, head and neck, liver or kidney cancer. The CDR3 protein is CSVDRAPYGYTF. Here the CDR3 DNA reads TGCAGCGTTGATCGGGCCCCCTATGGCTACACCTTC.